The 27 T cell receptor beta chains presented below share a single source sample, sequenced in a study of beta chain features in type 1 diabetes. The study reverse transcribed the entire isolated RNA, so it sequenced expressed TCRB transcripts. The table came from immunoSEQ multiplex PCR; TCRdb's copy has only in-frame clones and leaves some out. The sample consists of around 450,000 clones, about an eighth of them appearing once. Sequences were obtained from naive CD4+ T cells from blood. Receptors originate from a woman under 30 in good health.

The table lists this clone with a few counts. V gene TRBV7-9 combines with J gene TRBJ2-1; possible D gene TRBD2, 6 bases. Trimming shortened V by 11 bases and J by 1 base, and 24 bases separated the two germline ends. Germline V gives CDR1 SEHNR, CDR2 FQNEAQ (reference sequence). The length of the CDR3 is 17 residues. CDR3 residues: CAGAGRMSRGSYNEQFF. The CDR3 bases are TGTGCCGGCGCGGGACGGATGAGCCGGGGGTCCTACAATGAGCAGTTCTTC.

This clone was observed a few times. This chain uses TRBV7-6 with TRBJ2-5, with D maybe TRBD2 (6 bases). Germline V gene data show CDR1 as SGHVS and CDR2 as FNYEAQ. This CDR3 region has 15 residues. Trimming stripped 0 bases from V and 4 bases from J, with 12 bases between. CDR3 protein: CASSLAGGSPETQYF. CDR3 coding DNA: TGTGCCAGCAGCTTAGCAGGAGGGAGCCCAGAGACCCAGTACTTC.

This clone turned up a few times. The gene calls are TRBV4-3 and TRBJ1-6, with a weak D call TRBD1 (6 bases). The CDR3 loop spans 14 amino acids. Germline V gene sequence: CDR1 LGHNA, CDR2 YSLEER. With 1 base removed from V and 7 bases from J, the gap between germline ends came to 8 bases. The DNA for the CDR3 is TGCGCCAGCAGCCAAGTGCAGGGGAATTCACCCCTCCACTTT. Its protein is CASSQVQGNSPLHF.

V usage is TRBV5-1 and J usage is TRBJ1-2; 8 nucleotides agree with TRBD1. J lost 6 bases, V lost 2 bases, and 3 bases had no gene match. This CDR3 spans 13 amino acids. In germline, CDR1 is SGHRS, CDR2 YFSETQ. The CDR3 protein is CASSLLGQDGYTF. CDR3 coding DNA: TGCGCCAGCAGCTTACTGGGACAGGATGGCTACACCTTC.

CDR3 sequence reads: CASRRTGVGTDTQYF. DNA of the CDR3: TGTGCCAGCAGGCGGACAGGGGTTGGCACAGATACGCAGTATTTT. The chain couples TRBV2 to TRBJ2-3, with 9 nucleotides matching TRBD1. J was trimmed by 1 base and V by 6 bases; bases with no gene match: 5. The CDR3 extends over 15 amino acids. Germline CDR1 reads SNHLY; CDR2 reads FYNNEI.

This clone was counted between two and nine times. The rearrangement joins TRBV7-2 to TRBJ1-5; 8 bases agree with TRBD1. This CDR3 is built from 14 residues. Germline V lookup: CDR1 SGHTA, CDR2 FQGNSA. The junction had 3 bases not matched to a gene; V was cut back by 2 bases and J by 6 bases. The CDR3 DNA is TGTGCCAGCAGCTTATCAGGGGGCTTTCAGCCCCAGCATTTT. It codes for CASSLSGGFQPQHF.

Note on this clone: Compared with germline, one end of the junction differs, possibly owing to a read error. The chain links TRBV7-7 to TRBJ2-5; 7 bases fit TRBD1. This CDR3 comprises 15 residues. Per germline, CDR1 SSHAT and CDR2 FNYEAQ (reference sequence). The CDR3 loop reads CASSRYRDSQETQYF. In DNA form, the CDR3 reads TGTGCTAGCAGCAGGTACCGGGACAGCCAAGAGACCCAGTACTTC.

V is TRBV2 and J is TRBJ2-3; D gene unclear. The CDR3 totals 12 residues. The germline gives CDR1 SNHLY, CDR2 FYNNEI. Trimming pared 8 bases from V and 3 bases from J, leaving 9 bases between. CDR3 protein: CASRIRTDTQYF. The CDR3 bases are TGTGCCAGCCGGATACGAACAGATACGCAGTATTTT.

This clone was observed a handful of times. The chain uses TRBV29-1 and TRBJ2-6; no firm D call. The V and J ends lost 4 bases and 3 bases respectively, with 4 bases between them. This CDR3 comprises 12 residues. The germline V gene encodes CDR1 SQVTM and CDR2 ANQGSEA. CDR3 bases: TGCAGCGTTGTGGATGGGGCCAACGTCCTGACTTTC. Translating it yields CSVVDGANVLTF.

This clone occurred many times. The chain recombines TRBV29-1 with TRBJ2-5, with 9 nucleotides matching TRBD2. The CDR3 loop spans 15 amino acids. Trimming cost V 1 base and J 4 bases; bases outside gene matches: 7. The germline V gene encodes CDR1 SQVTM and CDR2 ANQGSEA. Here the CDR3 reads CSVEGSGLAGETQYF. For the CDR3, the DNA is TGCAGCGTTGAAGGGTCGGGACTAGCCGGAGAGACCCAGTACTTC.

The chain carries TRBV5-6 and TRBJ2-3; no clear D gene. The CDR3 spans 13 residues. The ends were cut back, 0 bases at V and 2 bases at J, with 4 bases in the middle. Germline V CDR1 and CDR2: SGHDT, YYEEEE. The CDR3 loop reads CASSLDNTDTQYF. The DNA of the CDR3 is TGTGCCAGCAGCTTGGATAACACAGATACGCAGTATTTT.

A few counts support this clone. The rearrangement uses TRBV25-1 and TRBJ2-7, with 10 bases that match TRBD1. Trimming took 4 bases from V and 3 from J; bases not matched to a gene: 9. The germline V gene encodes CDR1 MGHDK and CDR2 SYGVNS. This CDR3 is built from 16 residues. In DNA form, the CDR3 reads TGTGCCAGCAGTGGACGGTGGACAGGGGGAGACTACGAGCAGTACTTC. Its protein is CASSGRWTGGDYEQYF.

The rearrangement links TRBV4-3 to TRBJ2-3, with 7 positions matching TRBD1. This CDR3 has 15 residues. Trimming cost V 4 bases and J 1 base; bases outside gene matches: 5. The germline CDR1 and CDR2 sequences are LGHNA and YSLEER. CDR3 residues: CASSPGQGGTDTQYF. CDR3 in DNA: TGCGCCAGCAGCCCTGGGCAGGGGGGCACAGATACGCAGTATTTT.

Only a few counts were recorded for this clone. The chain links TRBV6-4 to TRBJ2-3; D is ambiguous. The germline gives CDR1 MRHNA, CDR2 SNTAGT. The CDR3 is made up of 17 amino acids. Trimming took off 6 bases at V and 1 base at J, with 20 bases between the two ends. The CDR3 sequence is CASRIEVRLRGTDTQYF. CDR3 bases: TGTGCCAGCAGAATCGAAGTGCGACTTCGGGGCACAGATACGCAGTATTTT.

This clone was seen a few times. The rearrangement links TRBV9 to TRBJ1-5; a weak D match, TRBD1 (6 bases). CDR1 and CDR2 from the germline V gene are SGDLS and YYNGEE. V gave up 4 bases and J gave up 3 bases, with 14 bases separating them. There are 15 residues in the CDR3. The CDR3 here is CASSRTTGINQPQHF. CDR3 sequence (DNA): TGTGCCAGCAGCCGAACTACAGGGATCAATCAGCCCCAGCATTTT.

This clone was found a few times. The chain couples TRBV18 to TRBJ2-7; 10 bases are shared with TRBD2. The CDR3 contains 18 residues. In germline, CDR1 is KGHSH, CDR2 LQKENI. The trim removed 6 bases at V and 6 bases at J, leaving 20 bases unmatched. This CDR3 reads CASSRTGTSAIAGGEQYF. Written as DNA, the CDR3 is TGTGCCAGCTCCCGAACAGGGACTAGCGCTATCGCCGGAGGCGAGCAGTACTTC.

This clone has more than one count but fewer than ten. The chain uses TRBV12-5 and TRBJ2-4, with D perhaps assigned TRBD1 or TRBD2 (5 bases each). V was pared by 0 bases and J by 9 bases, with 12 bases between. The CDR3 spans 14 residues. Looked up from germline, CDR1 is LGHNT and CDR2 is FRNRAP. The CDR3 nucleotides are TGTGCTAGTGGTTTGGTATCCGGGACGGGCATTCAGTACTTC. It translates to CASGLVSGTGIQYF.

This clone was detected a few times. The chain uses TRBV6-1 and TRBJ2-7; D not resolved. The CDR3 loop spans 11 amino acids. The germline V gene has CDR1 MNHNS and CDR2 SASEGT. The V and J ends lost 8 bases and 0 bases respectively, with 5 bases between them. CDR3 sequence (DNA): TGTGCCAGCGGGTTCTCCTACGAGCAGTACTTC. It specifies CASGFSYEQYF.

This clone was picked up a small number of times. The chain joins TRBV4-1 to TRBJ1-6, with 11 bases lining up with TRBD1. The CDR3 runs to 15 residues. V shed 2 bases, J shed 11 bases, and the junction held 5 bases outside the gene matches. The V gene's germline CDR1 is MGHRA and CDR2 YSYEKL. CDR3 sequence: CASSQTGTGGAPLHF. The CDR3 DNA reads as TGCGCCAGCAGCCAAACCGGGACAGGGGGTGCACCCCTCCACTTT.

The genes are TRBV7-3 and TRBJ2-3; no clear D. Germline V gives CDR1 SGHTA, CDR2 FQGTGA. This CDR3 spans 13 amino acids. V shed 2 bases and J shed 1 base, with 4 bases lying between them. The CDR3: CASSLPGTDTQYF. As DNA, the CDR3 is TGTGCCAGCAGCTTACCCGGCACAGATACGCAGTATTTT.

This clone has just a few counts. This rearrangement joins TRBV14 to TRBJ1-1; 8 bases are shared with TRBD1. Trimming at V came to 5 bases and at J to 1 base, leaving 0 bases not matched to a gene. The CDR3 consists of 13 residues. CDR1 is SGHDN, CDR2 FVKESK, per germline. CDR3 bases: TGTGCCAGCAGCGGACAGGGGAACACTGAAGCTTTCTTT. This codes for CASSGQGNTEAFF. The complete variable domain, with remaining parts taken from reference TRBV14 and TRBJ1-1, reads EAGVTQFPSHSVIEKGQTVTLRCDPISGHDNLYWYRRVMGKEIKFLLHFVKESKQDESGMPNNRFLAERTGGTYSTLKVQPAELEDSGVYFCASSGQGNTEAFFGQGTRLTVV.

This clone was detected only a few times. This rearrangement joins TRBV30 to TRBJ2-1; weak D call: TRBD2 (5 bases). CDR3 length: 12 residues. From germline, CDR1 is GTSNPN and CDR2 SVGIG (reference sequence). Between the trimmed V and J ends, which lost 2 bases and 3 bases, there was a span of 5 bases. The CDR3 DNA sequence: TGTGCCTGGAGTCGGGACTACAATGAGCAGTTCTTC. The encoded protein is CAWSRDYNEQFF.

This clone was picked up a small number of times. The CDR3 DNA reads as TGCGCCAGCAGCTTGGACAGGGCGTACAATGAGCAGTTCTTC. This gives the protein CASSLDRAYNEQFF. J is TRBJ2-1 and V is TRBV5-1; D is perhaps TRBD1 (6 bases). The CDR3 sequence is 14 residues long. Germline CDR1 is SGHRS and CDR2 is YFSETQ. V was cut by 0 bases and J by 4 bases, with 8 bases left in between. The full variable domain, rest sourced from reference TRBV5-1 and TRBJ2-1, is KAGVTQTPRYLIKTRGQQVTLSCSPISGHRSVSWYQQTPGQGLQFLFEYFSETQRNKGNFPGRFSGRQFSNSRSEMNVSTLELGDSALYLCASSLDRAYNEQFFGPGTRLTVL.

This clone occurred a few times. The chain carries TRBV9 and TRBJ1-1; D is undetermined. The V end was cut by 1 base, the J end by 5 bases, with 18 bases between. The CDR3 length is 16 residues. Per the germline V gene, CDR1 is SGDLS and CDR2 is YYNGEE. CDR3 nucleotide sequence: TGTGCCAGCAGCGTAAGCCCTAGAGGGCAAAGGACTGAAGCTTTCTTT. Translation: CASSVSPRGQRTEAFF.

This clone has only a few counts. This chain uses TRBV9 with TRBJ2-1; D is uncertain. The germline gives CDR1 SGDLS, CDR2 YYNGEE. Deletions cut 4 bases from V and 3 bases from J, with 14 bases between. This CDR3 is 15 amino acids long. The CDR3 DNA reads TGTGCCAGCAGCTCAAGGCCCGACTTCTACAATGAGCAGTTCTTC. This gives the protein CASSSRPDFYNEQFF.

The CDR3 DNA reads TGTGCCAGCAGCGGGCGACTAGCGGGGGACACAGATACGCAGTATTTT. Translating gives CASSGRLAGDTDTQYF. The chain employs TRBV7-9 and TRBJ2-3; 12 bases align to TRBD2. The CDR3 totals 16 residues. CDR1 SEHNR and CDR2 FQNEAQ come from the germline V gene (reference sequence). Trimming removed 5 bases from V and 2 bases from J; junction bases left unmatched: 5.

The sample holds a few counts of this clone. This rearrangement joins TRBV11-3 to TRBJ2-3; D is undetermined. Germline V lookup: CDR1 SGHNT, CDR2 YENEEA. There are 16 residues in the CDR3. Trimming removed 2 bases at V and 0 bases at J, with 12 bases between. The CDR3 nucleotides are TGTGCCAGCAGCTTATCCAGTGTAAAGAGCACAGATACGCAGTATTTT. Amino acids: CASSLSSVKSTDTQYF.